Presented here are 25 T cell receptor beta chains from one specimen sequenced in a study of identifying expanded T cells in peripheral blood. Data came from immunoSEQ multiplex PCR; TCRdb stores just in-frame clones and leaves some out. The top ten clones hold approximately 2.8% of a sample with 84,000 or so clones, 75% to 90% of them seen once. The sample taken for sequencing was blood. All receptors derive from a person between 18 and 75 years old in good health.

The chain joins TRBV7-2 to TRBJ2-1, with D possibly being TRBD1 (6 bases). The CDR3 consists of 19 residues. V was clipped by 5 bases and J by 0 bases, with 23 bases between them. Germline CDR1 is SGHTA and CDR2 is FQGNSA. The CDR3 protein is CASSPGDRRLYSSYNEQFF. The DNA of the CDR3 is TGTGCCAGCAGCCCCGGTGACAGGCGCCTATATAGCTCCTACAATGAGCAGTTCTTC.

This clone has only one observation. V gene TRBV30 combines with J gene TRBJ2-5; perhaps TRBD1 as D (5 bases). Germline V gene data show CDR1 as GTSNPN and CDR2 as SVGIG (reference sequence). The V end lost 8 bases, the J end lost 0 bases, and 19 bases lay between the germline ends. The CDR3 consists of 15 residues. The CDR3 DNA is TGTGCCGGAAGAGATGTTGACAGCTACCAAGAGACCCAGTACTTC. This encodes CAGRDVDSYQETQYF. The variable domain in full, with the rest retrieved from reference TRBV30 and TRBJ2-5, is SQTIHQWPATLVQPVGSPLSLECTVEGTSNPNLYWYRQAAGRGLQLLFYSVGIGQISSEVPQNLSASRPQDRQFILSSKKLLLSDSGFYLCAGRDVDSYQETQYFGPGTRLLVL.

Only one count was recorded for this clone. The chain combines TRBV18 with TRBJ2-2; D call uncertain. CDR3 length equals 15 residues. V was shortened by 0 bases and J by 3 bases, with 8 bases between the two germline ends. Germline V gene sequence: CDR1 KGHSH, CDR2 LQKENI. The CDR3 spells CASSPPHRDTGELFF. CDR3 sequence (DNA): TGTGCCAGCTCACCACCCCACAGAGACACCGGGGAGCTGTTTTTT.

The rearrangement uses TRBV27 and TRBJ1-2; no definite D call. V gave up 4 bases and J gave up 0 bases, with 6 bases separating them. This CDR3 region has 13 residues. Germline V gives CDR1 MNHEY, CDR2 SMNVEV (reference sequence). In DNA, the CDR3 is TGTGCCAGCAGTTCGCGTTCTAACTATGGCTACACCTTC. Amino acids: CASSSRSNYGYTF.

This clone was picked up a small number of times. The V call is TRBV6-1, the J call TRBJ1-2; TRBD1 is a possible D gene (6 bases). Germline CDR1 MNHNS, CDR2 SASEGT. The CDR3 has 12 amino acids. V lost 4 bases to trimming and J lost 5 bases, with 8 bases between them. CDR3 sequence: CASSGQVYGYTF. The CDR3 coding sequence is TGTGCCAGCAGTGGACAGGTATATGGCTACACCTTC.

The J gene is TRBJ2-7, the V gene TRBV6-5; 8 nucleotides align to TRBD1. The J segment lost 4 bases and the V segment lost 8 bases, leaving 4 bases of the junction unmatched. The V gene's germline CDR1 is MNHEY and CDR2 SVGAGI. This CDR3 region has 12 residues. CDR3: CASGTGRYEQYF. In DNA form, the CDR3 reads TGTGCCAGCGGGACAGGACGGTACGAGCAGTACTTC.

The chain couples TRBV5-5 to TRBJ2-7; D is ambiguous. The V and J ends lost 6 bases and 2 bases respectively, with 21 bases between them. Germline CDR1 and CDR2: SGHKS and YYEKEE (reference sequence). CDR3 size: 16 residues. The chain's CDR3 is CASTPREANPPYEQYF. The CDR3 region has the DNA TGTGCCAGCACCCCCCGTGAAGCAAACCCACCCTACGAGCAGTACTTC.

Of note for this clone: Other DNA sequences in the same sample also yield this CDR3. V gene TRBV5-6 combines with J gene TRBJ1-1; D remains ambiguous. The CDR3 length is 11 residues. The germline V gene encodes CDR1 SGHDT and CDR2 YYEEEE. Trimming pared 2 bases from V and 6 bases from J, leaving 5 bases between. This chain's CDR3 is CASSLQSEAFF. CDR3 DNA sequence: TGTGCCAGCAGCTTACAGTCTGAAGCTTTCTTT.

The V call is TRBV20-1, the J call TRBJ2-5; D ambiguous. V shed 3 bases and J shed 5 bases, with 7 bases lying between them. The CDR3 spans 11 residues. CDR1 and CDR2 from the germline V gene are DFQATT and SNEGSKA (reference sequence). The CDR3 here is CSASLGETQYF. The CDR3 coding sequence is TGCAGTGCTAGTTTGGGGGAGACCCAGTACTTC.

The chain combines TRBV28 with TRBJ1-1; D is perhaps TRBD1 (6 bases). The germline V gene encodes CDR1 MDHEN and CDR2 SYDVKM. Deletions cut 6 bases from V and 5 bases from J, with 13 bases between. The CDR3 consists of 13 residues. CDR3 DNA sequence: TGTGCCAGCAGAGCCACAGGGTTAACTGAAGCTTTCTTT. Protein sequence: CASRATGLTEAFF.

J is TRBJ2-7 and V is TRBV7-3; 7 bases line up with TRBD2. CDR1 and CDR2 from the germline V gene are SGHTA and FQGTGA. There are 14 residues in the CDR3. The ends lost 5 bases at V and 6 bases at J; junction bases unmatched: 10. The CDR3 loop reads CASSKGASGSEQYF. As DNA, the CDR3 is TGTGCCAGCAGCAAAGGGGCTAGCGGATCCGAGCAGTACTTC.

The gene calls are TRBV9 and TRBJ1-4, with a weak D call TRBD1 (5 bases). V shed 0 bases and J shed 7 bases, with 13 bases lying between them. The CDR3 length is 15 residues. Germline CDR1 is SGDLS and CDR2 is YYNGEE. This CDR3 reads CASSVAGLQGEKLFF. Here the CDR3 DNA reads TGTGCCAGCAGCGTAGCCGGACTCCAGGGTGAAAAACTGTTTTTT.

The chain couples TRBV6-5 to TRBJ2-2, with 11 bases aligning to TRBD2. J was trimmed by 6 bases and V by 2 bases; bases with no gene match: 5. Germline V gene lookup returns CDR1 MNHEY and CDR2 SVGAGI. The CDR3 has 16 residues. The CDR3 loop is CASSYPTSGGAGELFF. DNA for the CDR3: TGTGCCAGCAGTTACCCTACTAGCGGGGGAGCCGGGGAGCTGTTTTTT.

The chain recombines TRBV29-1 with TRBJ1-2; 8 positions agree with TRBD1. Germline CDR1 and CDR2: SQVTM and ANQGSEA. V lost 6 bases and J lost 11; bases outside the gene matches: 8. This CDR3 is built from 11 residues. In DNA, the CDR3 is TGCAGCGTCGCTGGGACAGGCCGTTACACCTTC. Its translation is CSVAGTGRYTF.

The chain is built from TRBV6-5 and TRBJ2-2; tentatively, D is TRBD1 (5 bases). Germline CDR1 reads MNHEY; CDR2 reads SVGAGI. V was shortened by 4 bases and J by 2 bases, with 11 bases between the two germline ends. This CDR3 spans 15 amino acids. The CDR3 DNA is TGTGCCAGCAGTTTAGGCCAGGGAAACACCGGGGAGCTGTTTTTT. It yields the protein CASSLGQGNTGELFF.

This rearrangement joins TRBV4-3 to TRBJ1-2; TRBD1 is a possible D gene (6 bases). Germline V lookup: CDR1 LGHNA, CDR2 YSLEER. This CDR3 is built from 17 residues. V lost 0 bases and J lost 3, with 17 bases in between. The CDR3 DNA reads as TGCGCCAGCAGCCAAGACGCCGATGGAGGACAGCACTATGGCTACACCTTC. It translates to CASSQDADGGQHYGYTF.

The table lists this clone with a few counts. The rearrangement uses TRBV4-1 and TRBJ1-1; no firm D call. The V gene lost 4 bases and the J gene lost 1 base, with 7 bases spanning the gap. The CDR3 is 13 residues long. Per the germline V gene, CDR1 is MGHRA and CDR2 is YSYEKL. CDR3 loop: CASSRTRNTEAFF. CDR3 DNA: TGCGCCAGCAGCCGTACCCGGAACACTGAAGCTTTCTTT.

The chain couples TRBV5-4 to TRBJ2-5; a weak D match, TRBD2 (6 bases). Trimming left V 1 base short and J 4 bases short, with 20 bases between. The CDR3 has 17 amino acids. Germline CDR1 SGHNT, CDR2 YYREEE (reference sequence). CDR3 nucleotide sequence: TGTGCCAGCAGCTTGTCTTTAACTAGCTCCCAAGCAGAGACCCAGTACTTC. Its translation is CASSLSLTSSQAETQYF.

The chain is built from TRBV11-2 and TRBJ1-1; D might be TRBD1 (6 bases). The length of the CDR3 is 15 residues. V lost 5 bases and J 4 bases, leaving 17 bases between the germline ends. CDR1 and CDR2 (germline): SGHAT, FQNNGV. CDR3 sequence (DNA): TGTGCCAGCAGCGTGGGGGGCTTCCCGGGCACTGAAGCTTTCTTT. Translation: CASSVGGFPGTEAFF.

This clone has only one observation. The chain links TRBV2 to TRBJ2-1; 9 bases match TRBD1. After removal of 8 bases from V and 6 bases from J, the junction contained 8 bases not matched to a gene. CDR1 is SNHLY and CDR2 is FYNNEI in the germline V gene. This CDR3 region has 14 residues. The CDR3 region has the DNA TGTGCCAGCCTTCGGGACAGGGATCGCAATGAGCAGTTCTTC. Protein sequence: CASLRDRDRNEQFF.

The rearrangement links TRBV6-5 to TRBJ2-1; D may be TRBD1 (5 bases). Germline CDR1 and CDR2: MNHEY and SVGAGI. The CDR3 is made up of 15 amino acids. V was shortened by 2 bases and J by 6 bases, with 14 bases between the two germline ends. CDR3 DNA sequence: TGTGCCAGCAGTTACGGGTCTGGCAGGGTCAATGAGCAGTTCTTC. Its protein product is CASSYGSGRVNEQFF.

The V call is TRBV15, the J call TRBJ2-7; 11 nucleotides line up with TRBD1. The CDR3 sequence is 14 residues long. CDR1 and CDR2 from the germline V gene are LNHNV and YYDKDF (reference sequence). V was pared by 4 bases and J by 4 bases, with 3 bases of the junction left unmatched. CDR3 sequence: CATSTRDRGYEQYF. In nucleotides, the CDR3 is TGTGCCACCAGCACCCGGGACAGGGGGTACGAGCAGTACTTC.

The chain is built from TRBV11-2 and TRBJ2-6; D unclear. The CDR3 contains 16 residues. Germline CDR1 reads SGHAT; CDR2 reads FQNNGV. The V and J ends lost 1 base and 2 bases respectively, with 9 bases between them. The CDR3 nucleotides are TGTGCCAGCAGCTTAGCCGCGTACACTGGGGCCAACGTCCTGACTTTC. This encodes CASSLAAYTGANVLTF.

V and J are TRBV6-6 and TRBJ2-7, with TRBD2 identical over 10 bases. The germline V gene encodes CDR1 MNHNY and CDR2 SVGAGI (reference sequence). This CDR3 region has 15 residues. Trimming took 3 bases from V and 4 from J; bases not matched to a gene: 6. The CDR3 bases are TGTGCCAGCAGTTATCTCAGCGGGGGGGCGTACGAGCAGTACTTC. Its protein product is CASSYLSGGAYEQYF.

The CDR3 here is CASSLVYANEQFF. The CDR3 DNA follows: TGTGCCAGCAGCTTGGTGTATGCGAATGAGCAGTTCTTC. This chain connects TRBV5-4 to TRBJ2-1, with D unclear. With 0 bases removed from V and 7 bases from J, the gap between germline ends came to 8 bases. Germline CDR1 SGHNT, CDR2 YYREEE (reference sequence). The CDR3 contains 13 residues.